The 22 T cell receptor beta chains in this list originate from one sample, sequenced in a study of human T cells and chemical hapten exposure (dated by TCRdb to the early 2020s). The time point label, read with the paper, signifies: healthy volunteer bleed at 2 weeks. Total RNA was extracted from unfractionated whole blood collected in Tempus Blood RNA tubes. Receptors were amplified or captured by RACE. Sequenced on a NextSeq 500. Clones were called with MiXCR by TCRdb after fastp trimmed the public reads at Q25, and only in-frame beta chains were retained. Merged by CDR3 protein, the rows form single entries marked with the most common genes and DNA. The table for this sample lists about 130,000 distinct CDR3 sequences; approximately 9.5% of them were counted only once. 1.5% to 2% of the sample is held by the ten biggest clonotypes. Specimen: whole blood. These receptor sequences come from a male donor in good health. Some clones in this sample may be carry-over from other donors' samples.

The chain recombines TRBV6-6 with TRBJ2-2; 8 nucleotides align to TRBD1. The CDR3 loop spans 16 amino acids. Per the germline V gene, CDR1 is MNHNY and CDR2 is SVGAGI (reference sequence). The V and J ends lost 2 bases and 5 bases, in that order; junction bases with no gene match: 7. CDR3: CASSYGQGAFTGELFF. The DNA of the CDR3 is TGTGCCAGCAGTTACGGTCAGGGGGCCTTTACCGGGGAGCTGTTTTTT.

The rearrangement joins TRBV25-1 to TRBJ2-1; D is ambiguous. V lost 5 bases and J lost 4, with 6 bases in between. The germline V gene encodes CDR1 MGHDK and CDR2 SYGVNS. The CDR3 runs 12 residues. The CDR3 here is CASSMGYNEQFF. The CDR3 nucleotides read TGTGCCAGCAGTATGGGGTACAATGAGCAGTTCTTC.

The chain combines TRBV30 with TRBJ2-3, with a tentative D call TRBD2 (5 bases). This CDR3 has 14 amino acids. The germline V gene has CDR1 GTSNPN and CDR2 SVGIG (reference sequence). V was clipped by 2 bases and J by 2 bases, with 11 bases between them. Here the CDR3 reads CAWSITRFTDTQYF. In DNA, the CDR3 is TGTGCCTGGAGTATAACTAGATTCACAGATACGCAGTATTTT.

This clonotype appeared many times. The V and J genes are TRBV29-1 and TRBJ2-3; D not resolved. Germline lookup yields CDR1 SQVTM and CDR2 ANQGSEA. The CDR3 has 15 amino acids. V lost 4 bases to trimming and J lost 0 bases, with 14 bases between them. CDR3 amino acids: CSVVLTSTSTDTQYF. The CDR3 DNA is TGCAGCGTTGTCCTGACAAGCACTAGCACAGATACGCAGTATTTT.

The table lists this clonotype with a few counts. The gene calls are TRBV21-1 and TRBJ2-2. TRBV21-1 is recorded as a pseudogene. This CDR3 has 16 residues. The CDR3 DNA follows: TGTGCCAGCAGCCCACCGTGGGTCATGTACACCGGGGAGCTGTTTTTT. It translates to CASSPPWVMYTGELFF.

In this sample, this clonotype turned up a few times. The V and J genes are TRBV9 and TRBJ2-2; weak D call: TRBD2 (5 bases). CDR1 and CDR2 (germline): SGDLS, YYNGEE. Trimming shortened V by 0 bases and J by 5 bases, and 5 bases separated the two germline ends. This CDR3 has 13 amino acids. CDR3 amino acids: CASSVGGTGELFF. CDR3 nucleotide sequence: TGTGCCAGCAGCGTAGGAGGGACCGGGGAGCTGTTTTTT.

This clonotype was detected only a few times. The gene calls are TRBV20-1 and TRBJ2-1; TRBD2 aligns across 8 bases. V lost 1 base, J lost 4 bases, and 6 bases stayed unmatched. Per germline, CDR1 DFQATT and CDR2 SNEGSKA (reference sequence). The CDR3 covers 15 residues. The CDR3 sequence: CSARVNAGGYNEQFF. CDR3 sequence (DNA): TGCAGTGCTAGAGTTAATGCGGGAGGATACAATGAGCAGTTCTTC.

This clonotype was detected only a few times. The genes are TRBV7-9 and TRBJ2-5; D unclear. The germline V gene encodes CDR1 SEHNR and CDR2 FQNEAQ (reference sequence). The CDR3 runs 17 residues. The germline V and J ends were trimmed by 1 base and 0 bases, with 15 bases remaining between them. The DNA for the CDR3 is TGTGCCAGCAGCTTAGTTGGTATACCTGGCAACCAAGAGACCCAGTACTTC. Amino acids: CASSLVGIPGNQETQYF.

This clonotype was detected a few times. The chain carries TRBV6-2 or TRBV6-3 and TRBJ1-2; D not resolved. The CDR3 has 13 amino acids. The V gene lost 0 bases and the J gene lost 4 bases, with 6 bases spanning the gap. CDR1 is MNHEY and CDR2 is SVGEGT in the germline V gene. This CDR3 is CASSYSEPYGYTF. The DNA of the CDR3 is TGTGCCAGCAGTTACTCGGAGCCCTATGGCTACACCTTC.

The rearrangement uses TRBV12-3 or TRBV12-4 and TRBJ2-5; the D gene is possibly TRBD1 (6 bases). The germline V and J ends were trimmed by 6 bases and 2 bases, with 13 bases remaining between them. This CDR3 has 14 amino acids. CDR3 sequence (DNA): TGTGCCAGCAGCTTCCTGACAGGTCAAGAGACCCAGTACTTC. Translated: CASSFLTGQETQYF.

This clonotype was counted ten times or more. This rearrangement joins TRBV19 to TRBJ2-7; no clear D gene. The CDR3 totals 10 residues. V lost 11 bases, J lost 4 bases, and 9 bases lay in between. CDR1 is LNHDA and CDR2 is SQIVND in the germline V gene (reference sequence). The CDR3 sequence: CAGDPYEQYF. The CDR3 region has the DNA TGTGCCGGAGACCCTTACGAGCAGTACTTC.

This clonotype was counted many times. The chain employs TRBV20-1 and TRBJ2-1, with 14 bases aligning to TRBD2. The V gene end was trimmed by 6 bases and the J gene end by 9 bases; junction bases not matched to a gene: 7. Germline assignment: CDR1 DFQATT and CDR2 SNEGSKA (reference sequence). This CDR3 contains 14 residues. CDR3 bases: TGCAGTGCACCCGGGACTAGCGGGAGTAGTGAGCAGTTCTTC. The encoded protein is CSAPGTSGSSEQFF.

This clonotype was counted ten times or more. The CDR3 loop reads CSAAVVPGTWIFPTNEKLFF. CDR3 in DNA: TGCAGTGCTGCCGTGGTTCCCGGGACATGGATTTTTCCAACTAATGAAAAACTGTTTTTT. The J gene is TRBJ1-4, the V gene TRBV20-1; D might be TRBD1 (6 bases). There are 20 residues in the CDR3. Between the trimmed V and J ends, which lost 5 bases and 0 bases, there was a span of 28 bases. Germline V gene data show CDR1 as DFQATT and CDR2 as SNEGSKA (reference sequence).

The V gene is TRBV20-1, the J gene TRBJ2-1; weak D call: TRBD2 (6 bases). V dropped 6 bases and J dropped 6 bases, with 15 bases sitting between them. This CDR3 is 13 amino acids long. Germline CDR1 is DFQATT and CDR2 is SNEGSKA (reference sequence). CDR3 in DNA: TGCAGTGCGCAGCCGGGACTCATCAATGAGCAGTTCTTC. This translates into CSAQPGLINEQFF.

This clonotype was detected ten times or more. The CDR3 region is CASSQVALNTEAFF. The CDR3 DNA follows: TGTGCCAGCAGCCAAGTTGCCTTGAACACTGAAGCTTTCTTT. This rearrangement joins TRBV3-1 to TRBJ1-1; D unclear. Looked up from germline, CDR1 is LGHDT and CDR2 is YNNKEL (reference sequence). Trimming took 1 base from V and 0 from J, leaving 6 bases between them. The CDR3 extends over 14 amino acids.

The chain couples TRBV27 to TRBJ2-6; tentatively, D is TRBD2 (5 bases). V lost 7 bases to trimming and J lost 1 base, with 8 bases between them. Germline CDR1 MNHEY, CDR2 SMNVEV (reference sequence). The CDR3 runs 14 residues. The chain's CDR3 is CASTPGSGANVLTF. The CDR3 nucleotides are TGTGCCAGCACCCCGGGGTCTGGGGCCAACGTCCTGACTTTC.

This clonotype was seen repeatedly, ten times or more. The chain couples TRBV3-1 to TRBJ2-2; D is unclear. Trimming removed 2 bases at V and 7 bases at J, with 8 bases between. The germline gives CDR1 LGHDT, CDR2 YNNKEL (reference sequence). The CDR3 has 13 residues. The CDR3 spells CASSQSTRGELFF. The CDR3, as DNA: TGTGCCAGCAGCCAAAGTACGCGCGGGGAGCTGTTTTTT.

The chain is built from TRBV6-2 or TRBV6-3 and TRBJ2-5, with D perhaps TRBD1 or TRBD2 (5 bases each). The V end lost 0 bases, the J end lost 5 bases, and 13 bases lay between the germline ends. Germline assignment: CDR1 MNHEY and CDR2 SVGEGT. The CDR3 loop spans 15 amino acids. Here the CDR3 DNA reads TGTGCCAGCAGTTACTCGATCGGGGCCGTGGAGACCCAGTACTTC. Protein sequence: CASSYSIGAVETQYF.

This clonotype occurred a few times. The chain combines TRBV27 with TRBJ1-1, with D hard to call. The V end was cut by 0 bases, the J end by 1 base, with 6 bases between. Germline V gene sequence: CDR1 MNHEY, CDR2 SMNVEV (reference sequence). This CDR3 has 14 residues. The CDR3 DNA is TGTGCCAGCAGTTTATCGGGCCCGAACACTGAAGCTTTCTTT. Its translation is CASSLSGPNTEAFF.

This clonotype has ten or more counts. The chain has TRBV12-3 or TRBV12-4 and TRBJ2-2, with D maybe TRBD2 (5 bases). Trimming removed 1 base at V and 1 base at J, with 13 bases between. CDR3 length: 17 residues. The CDR3 loop reads CASSLVSGNLNTGELFF. The CDR3 DNA reads TGTGCCAGCAGTTTAGTTTCCGGGAATTTGAACACCGGGGAGCTGTTTTTT.

J is TRBJ1-2 and V is TRBV12-3 or TRBV12-4, with unresolved D. Trimming took off 4 bases at V and 6 bases at J, with 15 bases between the two ends. The CDR3 sequence is 14 residues long. The CDR3 sequence: CASSSEGYSDGYTF. The CDR3 DNA follows: TGTGCCAGCAGTTCAGAGGGTTACAGCGATGGCTACACCTTC.

The sample holds many counts of this clonotype. The chain recombines TRBV25-1 with TRBJ1-2; maybe TRBD1 (5 bases). V was cut by 8 bases and J by 5 bases, with 12 bases left in between. In germline, CDR1 is MGHDK, CDR2 SYGVNS. The CDR3 totals 12 residues. CDR3 amino acids: CASPVRTYGYTF. In DNA form, the CDR3 reads TGTGCCAGCCCGGTTCGGACATATGGCTACACCTTC.